This T cell receptor beta chain was identified during a study of identical twins (dated by TCRdb to the mid-2010s). Regarding the research as a whole: TCR alpha and beta repertoires from monozygotic twins, unrelated adults of various ages and cord blood were deep-sequenced to test whether fetal clonotypes persist. Replicate twin experiments were performed at different times using different library preparation protocols to rule out contamination. Summary of the overall study and its limitations: In beta out-of-frame sequences, excess twin sharing was weaker, because having fewer shared sequences lowered the signal-to-noise ratio. Recombination models systematically underestimated out-of-frame TCR alpha sharing in monozygotic twins but agreed with sharing between unrelated individuals. Compared with coincidental sharing between unrelated individuals, out-of-frame TCR alpha sequences shared between twins had an excess of sequences with low generation probability. Fewer insertions were carried by abundant cord blood beta clonotypes, a similar but weaker trend appeared in young adult naive repertoires, and no such trend appeared in memory repertoires. Zero-insertion analyses could be partly confounded by invariant T cells such as MAIT and iNKT, although diverse VJ usage argued against such confounding for most clonotypes. Because the same donors could not be followed over many years, the conclusions depended on cross-sectional statistical analysis.

Every donor in the study was a healthy Caucasian. Three unrelated non-twin adults were additionally sequenced: a male aged 18 to 30, a male aged 50 to 60 and a female aged 50 to 60. Using Miltenyi CD45RO+ enrichment and human naive T-cell isolation kits, memory (CD45RO+) and naive T cells were isolated from PBMC. V is clipped by 6 bases and J by 3 bases, and the sequence between their germline boundaries is 28 bases long. The CDR3 has 18 amino acids, counting the end cysteine and phenylalanine. The entry retains the CDR3 DNA only, 54 bases that are in frame from base 1. Reading the germline V gene gives CDR1 SGHRS and CDR2 YFSETQ. With respect to this clonotype: Its antigen target is currently unknown. Base qualities are not recorded, but no much larger clone differs from it by a single base.

Library construction relied on 5' RACE. Sequencer: Illumina HiSeq 2000. Template switching introduced a universal primer binding site; the final cDNA contained a unique molecular identifier, enabling accurate counting of TCR cDNA molecules. First-strand cDNA for TCR alpha and beta chains was synthesized from specific primers in the conserved constant-segment region. To control for contamination, each cDNA library was double barcoded with a SMART-Mk sample barcode plus Illumina barcodes. TruSeq adapter sequences along with Illumina sample barcodes were introduced in two successive PCR steps. TCR alpha and beta cDNA libraries were sequenced on the Illumina HiSeq platform with custom primers. The paper's data handling went like this. MiGEC processed the raw reads to extract unique molecular identifiers, while MiXCR was used to determine the CDR3 positions. For each individual, recombination models were inferred using an EM algorithm with the repgenHMM and IGoR tools. The tcR package in R was used for shared clonotype analysis, with sharing normalized by the product of cloneset sizes. To study raw recombination without the effects of thymic and clonal selection, out-of-frame nonproductive sequences were analyzed. TCRdb applied fastp at Q25 and MiXCR to the public reads, then kept only in-frame beta chains. Identical CDR3 proteins give one entry, which carries the most common genes and DNA. V and J calls and clone size were set by TCRdb, not the authors. The sample table contains under 400,000 distinct CDR3 sequences; only one count was recorded for about 9% of them. The top ten constitute 7.5% to 9.5% of the sample.

Sequences were obtained from naive T cells sorted from blood. The cell subset or site label here, explained by the study, means: cells isolated with a human naive T-cell isolation kit. The TCR originated in a woman between 45 and 60 years old in good health. Recombination linked TRBV5-1 to TRBJ2-7; TRBD1 is perhaps the D gene, given 6 matching bases. The DNA is as follows: TGCGCCAGCACAAACGGCGAGGGACATCCTAGGGGCCGCTACGAGCAGTACTTC. Translation gives CASTNGEGHPRGRYEQYF.